Listed below are T cell receptor beta chains from one sample, sequenced in a study of cytomegalovirus exposure and HLA in healthy donors. Clones were read by immunoSEQ multiplex PCR, and TCRdb kept only the in-frame ones, dropping some. The table includes about 220,000 clones, 80% to 90% detected once. The sample comprised PBMCs. All receptors derive from a woman under 30 in good health and CMV-seronegative. Both conserved end residues are part of each CDR3. The D gene is left open where the match is weak. A clone size is listed for some rows: how often the clone was seen (once, few, many), or a class if it is expanded.

v_call: TRBV27
d_call: TRBD2
clone_size: NA
cdr3_length: 15
j_call: TRBJ2-1
cdr3_aa: CASSLLGGGYNEQFF
cdr3_nt: TGTGCCAGCAGTTTATTGGGGGGGGGCTACAATGAGCAGTTCTTC

v_call: TRBV6-6
d_call: NA
clone_size: once
cdr3_length: 15
j_call: TRBJ2-2
cdr3_aa: CASSYSPPGTGELFF
cdr3_nt: TGTGCCAGCAGTTACTCTCCCCCGGGGACCGGGGAGCTGTTTTTT

v_call: TRBV5-4
d_call: TRBD2
clone_size: once
cdr3_length: 13
j_call: TRBJ2-1
cdr3_aa: CATLLAGDNEQFF
cdr3_nt: TGTGCCACTCTCCTAGCGGGAGACAATGAGCAGTTCTTC

v_call: TRBV7-9
d_call: TRBD1
clone_size: NA
cdr3_length: 16
j_call: TRBJ1-3
cdr3_aa: CASSLGQGSSGNTIYF
cdr3_nt: TGTGCCAGCAGCTTGGGACAGGGGAGCTCTGGAAACACCATATATTTT

v_call: TRBV5-4
d_call: TRBD1
clone_size: NA
cdr3_length: 15
j_call: TRBJ2-3
cdr3_aa: CASSYRGRNTDTQYF
cdr3_nt: TGTGCCAGCAGCTACAGGGGGCGAAACACAGATACGCAGTATTTT

v_call: TRBV27
d_call: NA
clone_size: NA
cdr3_length: 13
j_call: TRBJ2-7
cdr3_aa: CASSFRSSYEQYF
cdr3_nt: TGTGCCAGCAGTTTTAGAAGCTCCTACGAGCAGTACTTC

v_call: TRBV5-4
d_call: TRBD1
clone_size: few
cdr3_length: 15
j_call: TRBJ2-5
cdr3_aa: CASSHPGQGGETQYF
cdr3_nt: TGTGCCAGCAGCCACCCTGGACAGGGGGGGGAGACCCAGTACTTC

v_call: TRBV4-2
d_call: TRBD1
clone_size: NA
cdr3_length: 15
j_call: TRBJ1-1
cdr3_aa: CASSQPGQAGTEAFF
cdr3_nt: TGTGCCAGCAGCCAGCCGGGACAGGCCGGCACTGAAGCTTTCTTT

v_call: TRBV29-1
d_call: NA
clone_size: once
cdr3_length: 14
j_call: TRBJ2-1
cdr3_aa: CSVEEPDSGNEQFF
cdr3_nt: TGCAGCGTTGAAGAGCCCGACAGTGGCAATGAGCAGTTCTTC

v_call: TRBV4-1
d_call: TRBD1
clone_size: NA
cdr3_length: 14
j_call: TRBJ2-3
cdr3_aa: CASSPGQGTDTQYF
cdr3_nt: TGCGCCAGCAGCCCGGGACAGGGCACAGATACGCAGTATTTT

v_call: TRBV4-1
d_call: TRBD2
clone_size: NA
cdr3_length: 19
j_call: TRBJ2-3
cdr3_aa: CASSQGTSGRSPSTDTQYF
cdr3_nt: TGCGCCAGCAGCCAAGGGACTAGCGGGAGGTCCCCATCCACAGATACGCAGTATTTT

v_call: TRBV29-1
d_call: NA
clone_size: NA
cdr3_length: 15
j_call: TRBJ2-4
cdr3_aa: CSVVGGDGGENIQYF
cdr3_nt: TGCAGCGTTGTAGGAGGGGATGGAGGAGAAAACATTCAGTACTTC

v_call: TRBV28
d_call: NA
clone_size: NA
cdr3_length: 16
j_call: TRBJ2-7
cdr3_aa: CASSLVESTVAREQYF
cdr3_nt: TGTGCCAGCAGTTTAGTAGAATCCACCGTTGCGCGGGAGCAGTACTTC

v_call: TRBV4-2
d_call: TRBD1
clone_size: NA
cdr3_length: 17
j_call: TRBJ2-3
cdr3_aa: CASSQDVRTGESDTQYF
cdr3_nt: TGTGCCAGCAGCCAAGATGTGAGGACAGGGGAGTCAGATACGCAGTATTTT

v_call: TRBV4-1
d_call: NA
clone_size: NA
cdr3_length: 14
j_call: TRBJ1-5
cdr3_aa: CASSQGPGVQPQHF
cdr3_nt: TGCGCCAGCAGCCAAGGCCCAGGTGTACAGCCCCAGCATTTT

v_call: TRBV9
d_call: TRBD1
clone_size: once
cdr3_length: 16
j_call: TRBJ1-2
cdr3_aa: CASSPTSGGRSYGYTF
cdr3_nt: TGTGCCAGCAGCCCTACCTCAGGGGGTCGGAGCTATGGCTACACCTTC

v_call: TRBV4-2
d_call: NA
clone_size: NA
cdr3_length: 16
j_call: TRBJ2-7
cdr3_aa: CASSQDSETVLRAQYF
cdr3_nt: TGTGCCAGCAGCCAAGATTCCGAGACAGTACTACGAGCGCAGTACTTC

v_call: TRBV2
d_call: NA
clone_size: NA
cdr3_length: 13
j_call: TRBJ1-2
cdr3_aa: CASSDRVGYGYTF
cdr3_nt: TGTGCCAGCAGTGACAGGGTGGGCTATGGCTACACCTTC

v_call: TRBV10-2
d_call: TRBD1
clone_size: NA
cdr3_length: 14
j_call: TRBJ1-2
cdr3_aa: CASSETQGYYGYTF
cdr3_nt: TGCGCCAGCAGTGAGACACAGGGGTACTATGGCTACACCTTC

v_call: TRBV7-8
d_call: TRBD1
clone_size: NA
cdr3_length: 15
j_call: TRBJ2-2
cdr3_aa: CASSLAQGATGELFF
cdr3_nt: TGTGCCAGCAGCTTAGCACAGGGGGCCACCGGGGAGCTGTTTTTT

v_call: TRBV11-2
d_call: TRBD1
clone_size: NA
cdr3_length: 16
j_call: TRBJ2-2
cdr3_aa: CASSTYRGPNTGELFF
cdr3_nt: TGTGCCAGCAGCACCTACAGGGGGCCGAACACCGGGGAGCTGTTTTTT

v_call: TRBV28
d_call: NA
clone_size: NA
cdr3_length: 13
j_call: TRBJ1-1
cdr3_aa: CASGGILHTEAFF
cdr3_nt: TGTGCCAGCGGGGGGATCCTGCACACTGAAGCTTTCTTT

v_call: TRBV29-1
d_call: TRBD1
clone_size: once
cdr3_length: 12
j_call: TRBJ1-2
cdr3_aa: CSVVETGNGYTF
cdr3_nt: TGCAGCGTTGTGGAGACAGGGAATGGCTACACCTTC

v_call: TRBV28
d_call: TRBD1
clone_size: NA
cdr3_length: 15
j_call: TRBJ1-1
cdr3_aa: CASSGGRGMNTEAFF
cdr3_nt: TGTGCCAGCAGTGGGGGCAGGGGGATGAACACTGAAGCTTTCTTT

v_call: TRBV28
d_call: TRBD1
clone_size: NA
cdr3_length: 14
j_call: TRBJ2-7
cdr3_aa: CASSMTGGSYEQYF
cdr3_nt: TGTGCCAGCAGTATGACAGGGGGCTCCTACGAGCAGTACTTC

v_call: TRBV6-4
d_call: TRBD1
clone_size: NA
cdr3_length: 13
j_call: TRBJ2-1
cdr3_aa: CASSPGQGHEQFF
cdr3_nt: TGTGCCAGCAGTCCGGGACAGGGCCATGAGCAGTTCTTC

v_call: TRBV28
d_call: TRBD2
clone_size: NA
cdr3_length: 17
j_call: TRBJ2-7
cdr3_aa: CASSLCIQETSGFEQYF
cdr3_nt: TGTGCCAGCAGTTTATGCATACAGGAGACTAGCGGGTTCGAGCAGTACTTC

v_call: TRBV5-1
d_call: TRBD2
clone_size: NA
cdr3_length: 15
j_call: TRBJ2-3
cdr3_aa: CASRELAGETDTQYF
cdr3_nt: TGCGCCAGCAGAGAGCTAGCGGGAGAAACAGATACGCAGTATTTT

v_call: TRBV7-8
d_call: NA
clone_size: NA
cdr3_length: 13
j_call: TRBJ2-1
cdr3_aa: CASSESRVNEQFF
cdr3_nt: TGTGCCAGCAGCGAATCGAGGGTAAATGAGCAGTTCTTC

v_call: TRBV5-1
d_call: TRBD1
clone_size: NA
cdr3_length: 16
j_call: TRBJ2-3
cdr3_aa: CASSYDRGVLGDTQYF
cdr3_nt: TGCGCCAGCAGCTACGACAGGGGTGTATTGGGAGATACGCAGTATTTT

v_call: TRBV7-8
d_call: TRBD2
clone_size: NA
cdr3_length: 17
j_call: TRBJ2-7
cdr3_aa: CASSLNWESGGLYEQYF
cdr3_nt: TGTGCCAGCAGCTTAAATTGGGAATCGGGAGGGCTATACGAGCAGTACTTC

v_call: TRBV6-1
d_call: NA
clone_size: few
cdr3_length: 13
j_call: TRBJ2-2
cdr3_aa: CASSLANTGELFF
cdr3_nt: TGTGCCAGCAGCCTCGCGAACACCGGGGAGCTGTTTTTT

v_call: TRBV6-6
d_call: TRBD1
clone_size: NA
cdr3_length: 15
j_call: TRBJ1-5
cdr3_aa: CASREQGLGNQPQHF
cdr3_nt: TGTGCCAGCAGAGAACAGGGGCTAGGCAATCAGCCCCAGCATTTT

v_call: TRBV6-7
d_call: TRBD1
clone_size: NA
cdr3_length: 13
j_call: TRBJ1-1
cdr3_aa: CASSGQDGTEAFF
cdr3_nt: TGTGCCAGCAGCGGACAGGATGGCACTGAAGCTTTCTTT

v_call: TRBV6-5
d_call: TRBD1
clone_size: NA
cdr3_length: 15
j_call: TRBJ2-3
cdr3_aa: CASSYSGQDRDTQYF
cdr3_nt: TGTGCCAGCAGTTACTCGGGACAGGACAGGGATACGCAGTATTTT

v_call: TRBV9
d_call: TRBD2
clone_size: NA
cdr3_length: 15
j_call: TRBJ2-1
cdr3_aa: CASRAGTSGHNEQFF
cdr3_nt: TGTGCCAGCAGGGCCGGGACTAGCGGTCACAATGAGCAGTTCTTC

v_call: TRBV27
d_call: NA
clone_size: NA
cdr3_length: 13
j_call: TRBJ2-1
cdr3_aa: CASSLISLNEQFF
cdr3_nt: TGTGCCAGCAGTTTGATTAGCCTCAATGAGCAGTTCTTC

v_call: TRBV7-3
d_call: TRBD2
clone_size: NA
cdr3_length: 17
j_call: TRBJ2-3
cdr3_aa: CASSLKGLAGVTDTQYF
cdr3_nt: TGTGCCAGCAGCTTAAAAGGTTTAGCGGGAGTGACAGATACGCAGTATTTT

v_call: TRBV9
d_call: NA
clone_size: NA
cdr3_length: 16
j_call: TRBJ2-2
cdr3_aa: CASSPRDTPYTGELFF
cdr3_nt: TGTGCCAGCAGCCCCCGGGACACCCCCTACACCGGGGAGCTGTTTTTT

v_call: TRBV28
d_call: TRBD2
clone_size: NA
cdr3_length: 14
j_call: TRBJ2-3
cdr3_aa: CASRGTSGRDTQYF
cdr3_nt: TGTGCCAGCAGGGGGACTAGCGGGAGAGATACGCAGTATTTT

v_call: TRBV6-6
d_call: NA
clone_size: NA
cdr3_length: 14
j_call: TRBJ2-7
cdr3_aa: CASGEGVGSYEQYF
cdr3_nt: TGTGCCAGTGGAGAGGGGGTTGGCTCCTACGAGCAGTACTTC

v_call: TRBV2
d_call: NA
clone_size: NA
cdr3_length: 10
j_call: TRBJ1-2
cdr3_aa: CASKRYGYTF
cdr3_nt: TGTGCCAGCAAGCGCTATGGCTACACCTTC

v_call: TRBV11-2
d_call: NA
clone_size: NA
cdr3_length: 14
j_call: TRBJ1-2
cdr3_aa: CASSLDFSLYGYTF
cdr3_nt: TGTGCCAGCAGCTTAGATTTTAGCCTCTATGGCTACACCTTC

v_call: TRBV7-2
d_call: TRBD2
clone_size: NA
cdr3_length: 16
j_call: TRBJ2-4
cdr3_aa: CASSLGPSGSRDIQYF
cdr3_nt: TGTGCCAGCAGCTTAGGGCCTAGCGGGAGTCGGGACATTCAGTACTTC

v_call: TRBV29-1
d_call: NA
clone_size: NA
cdr3_length: 14
j_call: TRBJ2-3
cdr3_aa: CSVGAQGPTDTQYF
cdr3_nt: TGCAGCGTTGGGGCCCAGGGCCCCACAGATACGCAGTATTTT

v_call: TRBV6-1
d_call: TRBD2
clone_size: NA
cdr3_length: 14
j_call: TRBJ2-4
cdr3_aa: CASQNLAGINIQYF
cdr3_nt: TGTGCCAGCCAGAACCTAGCGGGAATCAACATTCAGTACTTC

v_call: TRBV13
d_call: TRBD2
clone_size: once
cdr3_length: 15
j_call: TRBJ2-7
cdr3_aa: CASSPPSSGGYEQYF
cdr3_nt: TGTGCCAGCAGCCCACCGTCTAGCGGGGGCTACGAGCAGTACTTC